Included here is one T cell receptor beta chain sequence, with context. This sample was taken from a study of blood T cell repertoires in COVID-19. Original handling: Estimation of nucleated cell counts relied on the amplification of reference gene primers. The table came from immunoSEQ multiplex PCR; TCRdb's copy has only in-frame clones and leaves some out. The V and J calls and the clone size are those of that table, but D and trimming were determined from the DNA. The sample contains 250,000 to 300,000 clones, approximately 85% of which appear only once. Per the germline V gene, CDR1 is LGHDT and CDR2 is YNNKEL (reference sequence). The ends were cut back, 1 base at V and 9 bases at J, with 16 bases in the middle. This CDR3 region has 16 residues.

The clonotype was recovered from a woman aged 50 to 60 who had recovered from COVID-19. The rearrangement links TRBV3-1 (or the pseudogene TRBV3-2) to TRBJ1-6; D is unclear. Sequenced input: PBMCs or T cells enriched from blood (not recorded which). CDR3 in amino acids: CASSQGVSIYSSPLHF. The CDR3 bases are TGTGCCAGCAGCCAAGGAGTGTCTATCTACAGTTCACCCCTCCACTTT.